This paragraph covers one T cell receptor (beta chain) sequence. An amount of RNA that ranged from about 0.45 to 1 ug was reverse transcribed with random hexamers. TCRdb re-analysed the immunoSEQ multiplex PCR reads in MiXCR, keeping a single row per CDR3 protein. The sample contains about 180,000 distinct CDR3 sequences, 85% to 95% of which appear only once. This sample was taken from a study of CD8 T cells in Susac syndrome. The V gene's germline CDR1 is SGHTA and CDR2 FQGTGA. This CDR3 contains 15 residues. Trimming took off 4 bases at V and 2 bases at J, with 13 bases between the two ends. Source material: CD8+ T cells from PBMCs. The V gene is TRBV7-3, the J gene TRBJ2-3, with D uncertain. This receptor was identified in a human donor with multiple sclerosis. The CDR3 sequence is CASSYVGRTTDTQYF. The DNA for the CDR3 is TGTGCCAGCAGCTATGTTGGACGGACCACAGATACGCAGTATTTT.